This TCR beta chain was sequenced for a study of tumor and adjacent non-tumor tissue in lung cancer. This clonotype was seen more than once but under ten times. This clone may be a read error of a much larger clone one base away. Three rounds of nested PCR, following a modified ARM-PCR protocol, produced the TCRbeta library. MiXCR, run by TCRdb on the multiplex PCR reads, gives a single entry per CDR3 protein. The sample lists tens of thousands of distinct CDR3 sequences; 74% were seen once. No cell sorting was done before RNA was extracted from the tissue. This non-tumor lung sample came from over 3 cm beyond the tumor edge. Chemotherapy-naive patients with new lung cancer underwent thoracic surgery in China, August–November 2014. The receptor comes from a woman aged 60-70 years with non-small cell lung cancer. Sequencing input: distant non-tumor lung tissue.

The CDR3: CASSLMGRNYGYTF. The CDR3 nucleotides read TGTGCCAGCAGCTTAATGGGGCGGAACTATGGCTACACCTTC. J is TRBJ1-2 and V is TRBV13, with D possibly being TRBD1 (5 bases). The CDR3 sequence is 14 residues long. Trimming took 2 bases from V and 2 from J, leaving 9 bases between them. The V gene's germline CDR1 is PRHDT and CDR2 FYEKMQ (reference sequence).